These T cell receptor beta chains were read from a single sample in a study of T-cell memory formation after mild COVID-19. One entry per CDR3 protein, called by TCRdb with MiXCR from the 5' RACE reads. The table records about 210,000 distinct CDR3 sequences, 27% of them present only once. The sequenced material came from PBMCs or a T cell subset sorted from them (not recorded which). The receptors come from an adult woman who had mild COVID-19 (a few samples of this study predate the infection). Cell type and time point are not known. Each CDR3 is given without its conserved first and last residue. The size entry is marked missing in some rows and otherwise reads once, few, many or a size class.

size	V	J	CDR3
-	TRBV7-2	TRBJ1-4	ASSFQGANEKLF
few	TRBV20-1	TRBJ1-5	SARLGISNQPQH
few	TRBV25-1	TRBJ2-2	ASTANTGELF
few	TRBV4-2	TRBJ2-3	ASTHGASDTQY
-	TRBV30	TRBJ2-7	AWNSGTGAEQY
-	TRBV6-2/TRBV6-3	TRBJ2-1	ASSYGPGGRSWGAGYGQF
-	TRBV4-3	TRBJ1-2	ASSQDGAVGGYT
-	TRBV24-1	TRBJ2-2	ATSDELGTSNTGELF
-	TRBV4-3	TRBJ2-7	ASSQDAGVEQY
few	TRBV7-2	TRBJ1-1	ASSLTLRSEAF
-	TRBV5-4	TRBJ1-1	ASSLLGMKSPEAF
-	TRBV7-2	TRBJ2-4	ASSLAGPGKNIQY
-	TRBV24-1	TRBJ2-1	ATSDFFDEQF
-	TRBV9	TRBJ2-1	ASSVEADPYNEQF
few	TRBV4-1	TRBJ2-1	ASSQGNNEQF
-	TRBV9	TRBJ1-3	ASSVDSPGNTIY
-	TRBV12-3/TRBV12-4	TRBJ2-1	ASRGRGPYNEQF
-	TRBV7-2	TRBJ2-7	ASRRQTGELGYEQY
-	TRBV6-4	TRBJ1-1	ASSDSVGSTEAF
-	TRBV15	TRBJ1-1	ATSRGGADTEAF
-	TRBV14	TRBJ1-1	ASSHTTTTEAF
-	TRBV11-3	TRBJ2-3	ASSSPGLGYPDTQY
few	TRBV28	TRBJ2-3	ASRSQGLGTQY
-	TRBV5-1	TRBJ2-3	ASSTATGPQDTQY